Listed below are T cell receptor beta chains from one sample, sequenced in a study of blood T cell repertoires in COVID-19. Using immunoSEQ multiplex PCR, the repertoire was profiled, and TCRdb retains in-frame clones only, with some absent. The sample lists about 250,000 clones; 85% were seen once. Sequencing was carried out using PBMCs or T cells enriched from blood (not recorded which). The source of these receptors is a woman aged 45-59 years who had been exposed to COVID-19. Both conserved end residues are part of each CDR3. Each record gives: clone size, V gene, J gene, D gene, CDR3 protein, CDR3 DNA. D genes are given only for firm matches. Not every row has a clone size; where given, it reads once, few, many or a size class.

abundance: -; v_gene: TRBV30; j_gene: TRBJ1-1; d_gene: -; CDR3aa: CAWSGAVNTEAFF; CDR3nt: TGTGCCTGGAGTGGGGCAGTGAACACTGAAGCTTTCTTT
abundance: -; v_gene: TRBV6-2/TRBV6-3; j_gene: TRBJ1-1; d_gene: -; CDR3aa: CASSFRGGNTEAFF; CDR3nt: TGTGCCAGCAGTTTTAGGGGCGGTAACACTGAAGCTTTCTTT
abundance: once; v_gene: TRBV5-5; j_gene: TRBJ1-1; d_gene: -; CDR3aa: CASSLGGAGTEAFF; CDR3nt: TGTGCCAGCAGCTTGGGGGGCGCCGGGACTGAAGCTTTCTTT
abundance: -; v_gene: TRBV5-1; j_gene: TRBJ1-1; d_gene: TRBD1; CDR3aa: CASSSGGQARLARGTEAFF; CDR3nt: TGCGCCAGCAGCTCGGGGGGACAGGCACGGTTGGCCCGGGGTACTGAAGCTTTCTTT
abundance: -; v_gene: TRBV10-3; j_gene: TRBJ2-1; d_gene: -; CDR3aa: CATERGSSSYNEQFF; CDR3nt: TGTGCCACCGAAAGGGGGTCCAGCTCCTACAATGAGCAGTTCTTC
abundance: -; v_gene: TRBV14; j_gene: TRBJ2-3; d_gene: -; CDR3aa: CASSPWHAGSTDTQYF; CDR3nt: TGTGCCAGCAGTCCTTGGCATGCCGGGTCCACAGATACGCAGTATTTT
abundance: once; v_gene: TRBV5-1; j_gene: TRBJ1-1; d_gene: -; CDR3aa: CASSLDWVNTEAFF; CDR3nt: TGCGCCAGCAGCTTAGACTGGGTCAACACTGAAGCTTTCTTT
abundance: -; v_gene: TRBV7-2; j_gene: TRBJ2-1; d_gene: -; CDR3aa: CASLPLTDWNEQFF; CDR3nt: TGTGCCAGCCTACCTTTGACAGATTGGAATGAGCAGTTCTTC
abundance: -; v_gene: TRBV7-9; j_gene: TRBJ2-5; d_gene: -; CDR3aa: CASSLEGAQETQYF; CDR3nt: TGTGCCAGCAGCTTAGAAGGGGCTCAAGAGACCCAGTACTTC
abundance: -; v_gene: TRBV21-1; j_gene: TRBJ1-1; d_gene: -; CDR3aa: CASSKRTGATNTEAFF; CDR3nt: TGTGCCAGCAGCAAAAGGACAGGGGCGACGAACACTGAAGCTTTCTTT
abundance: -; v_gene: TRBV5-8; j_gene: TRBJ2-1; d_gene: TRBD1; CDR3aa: CASSLFRQGNNEQFF; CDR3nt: TGTGCCAGCAGCTTGTTCAGACAGGGTAACAATGAGCAGTTCTTC
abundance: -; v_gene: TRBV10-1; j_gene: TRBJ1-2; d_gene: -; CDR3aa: CARRNGPERNYGYTF; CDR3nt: TGCGCCAGGAGAAATGGGCCAGAACGTAACTATGGCTACACCTTC
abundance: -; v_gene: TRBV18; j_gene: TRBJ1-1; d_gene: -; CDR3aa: CASSPPVGLDTEAFF; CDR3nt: TGTGCCAGCTCACCACCGGTGGGCCTGGACACTGAAGCTTTCTTT
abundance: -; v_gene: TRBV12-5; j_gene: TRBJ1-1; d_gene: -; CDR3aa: CASGFFSGPVGTEAFF; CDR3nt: TGTGCTAGTGGTTTTTTTTCAGGTCCAGTGGGCACTGAAGCTTTCTTT
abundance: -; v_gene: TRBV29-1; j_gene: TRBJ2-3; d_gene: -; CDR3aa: CSVARQADTQYF; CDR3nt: TGCAGCGTTGCACGACAGGCAGATACGCAGTATTTT
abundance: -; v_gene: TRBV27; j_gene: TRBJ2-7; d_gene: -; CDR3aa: CASSSGGIYEQYF; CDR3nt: TGTGCCAGCAGTTCCGGGGGTATCTACGAGCAGTACTTC
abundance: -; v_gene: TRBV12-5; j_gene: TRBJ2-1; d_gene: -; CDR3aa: CASGLGGQITWDEQFF; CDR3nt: TGTGCTAGTGGTTTGGGCGGACAAATTACCTGGGATGAGCAGTTCTTC
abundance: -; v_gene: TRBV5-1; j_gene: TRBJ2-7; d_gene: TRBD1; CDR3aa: CASSSSGGYEQYF; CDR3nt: TGCGCCAGCAGCTCCTCAGGGGGCTACGAGCAGTACTTC
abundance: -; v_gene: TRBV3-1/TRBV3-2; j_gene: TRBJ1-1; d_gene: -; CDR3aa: CASSQRPSWNTEAFF; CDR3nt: TGTGCCAGCAGCCAGAGGCCTTCCTGGAACACTGAAGCTTTCTTT
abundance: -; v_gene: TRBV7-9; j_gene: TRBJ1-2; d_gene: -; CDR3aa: CASSLDRSSSFYGYTF; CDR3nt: TGTGCCAGCAGCTTAGATCGTAGCTCTTCCTTCTATGGCTACACCTTC
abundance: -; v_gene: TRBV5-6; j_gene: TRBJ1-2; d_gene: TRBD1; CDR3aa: CASSPPDRGRGYTF; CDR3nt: TGTGCCAGCAGCCCACCAGACAGGGGACGCGGCTACACCTTC
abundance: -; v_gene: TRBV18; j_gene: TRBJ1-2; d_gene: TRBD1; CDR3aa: CASSRLGQGSGYTF; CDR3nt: TGTGCCAGCTCCCGATTGGGACAGGGCTCTGGCTACACCTTC
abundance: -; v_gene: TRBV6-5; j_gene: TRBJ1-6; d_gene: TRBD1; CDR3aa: CASSYGDRDYSPLHF; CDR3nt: TGTGCCAGCAGTTACGGGGACAGGGACTATTCACCCCTCCACTTT
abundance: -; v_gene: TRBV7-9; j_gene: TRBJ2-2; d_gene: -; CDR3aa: CASSLDGGGRGTGELFF; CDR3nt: TGTGCCAGCAGCTTAGATGGAGGGGGCCGAGGCACCGGGGAGCTGTTTTTT
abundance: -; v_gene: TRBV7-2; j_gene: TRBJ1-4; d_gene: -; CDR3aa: CASSLGTGEKLFF; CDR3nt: TGTGCCAGCAGCTTAGGAACAGGGGAAAAACTGTTTTTT
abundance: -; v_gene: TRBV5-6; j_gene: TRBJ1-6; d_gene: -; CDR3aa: CASSPKTLTEPLHF; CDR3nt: TGTGCCAGCAGCCCAAAAACACTCACAGAACCCCTCCACTTT
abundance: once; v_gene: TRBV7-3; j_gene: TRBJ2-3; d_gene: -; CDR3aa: CASSHRPGDTQYF; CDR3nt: TGTGCCAGCAGCCACAGGCCCGGGGATACGCAGTATTTT
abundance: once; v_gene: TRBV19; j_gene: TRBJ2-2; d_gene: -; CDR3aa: CASGTGLNTGELFF; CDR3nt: TGTGCCAGCGGAACGGGACTCAACACCGGGGAGCTGTTTTTT
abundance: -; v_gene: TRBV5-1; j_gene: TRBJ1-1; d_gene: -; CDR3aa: CASSLSSGNTEAFF; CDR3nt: TGCGCCAGCAGCCTATCCTCTGGGAACACTGAAGCTTTCTTT
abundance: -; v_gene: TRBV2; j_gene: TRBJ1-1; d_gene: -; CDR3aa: CASRQIEAFF; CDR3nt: TGTGCCAGCAGACAAATTGAAGCTTTCTTT
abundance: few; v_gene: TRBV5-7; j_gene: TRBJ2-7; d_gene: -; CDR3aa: CASSPRGLYEQYF; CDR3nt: TGTGCCAGCAGCCCCCGAGGGCTCTACGAGCAGTACTTC
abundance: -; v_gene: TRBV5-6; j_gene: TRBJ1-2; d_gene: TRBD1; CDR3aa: CASSGQGDDGYTF; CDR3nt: TGTGCCAGCAGCGGACAGGGGGACGATGGCTACACCTTC
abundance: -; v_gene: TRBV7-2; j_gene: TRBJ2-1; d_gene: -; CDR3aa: CASSPGNYNEQFF; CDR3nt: TGTGCCAGCAGCCCTGGCAATTACAATGAGCAGTTCTTC
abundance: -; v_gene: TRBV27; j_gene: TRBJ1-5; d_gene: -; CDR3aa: CASSPLGVPNQPQHF; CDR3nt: TGTGCCAGCTCACCCCTGGGAGTACCGAATCAGCCCCAGCATTTT
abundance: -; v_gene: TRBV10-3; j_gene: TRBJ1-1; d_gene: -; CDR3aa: CAISETPSGNTEAFF; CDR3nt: TGTGCCATCAGTGAGACCCCCTCAGGGAACACTGAAGCTTTCTTT
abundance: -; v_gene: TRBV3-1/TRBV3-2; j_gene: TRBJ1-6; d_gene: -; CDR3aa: CASFNRYNSPLHF; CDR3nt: TGTGCCAGCTTCAACAGGTATAATTCACCCCTCCACTTT
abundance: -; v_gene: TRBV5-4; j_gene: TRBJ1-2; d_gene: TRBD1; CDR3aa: CASSPRQGAQHTF; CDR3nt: TGTGCCAGCAGCCCCCGACAGGGAGCTCAGCACACCTTC
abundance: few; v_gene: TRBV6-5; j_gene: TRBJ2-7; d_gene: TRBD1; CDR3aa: CASRRQGSSYEQYF; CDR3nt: TGTGCCAGCAGGAGACAGGGGAGCTCCTACGAGCAGTACTTC
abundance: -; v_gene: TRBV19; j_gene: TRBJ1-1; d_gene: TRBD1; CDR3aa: CASLPGQRARGLLNTEAFF; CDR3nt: TGTGCCAGCCTCCCGGGACAGAGGGCTCGTGGATTGCTGAACACTGAAGCTTTCTTT
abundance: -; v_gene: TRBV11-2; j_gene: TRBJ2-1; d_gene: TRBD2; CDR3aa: CASSLPGLVGPNEQFF; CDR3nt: TGTGCCAGCAGCTTACCCGGACTAGTAGGCCCAAATGAGCAGTTCTTC
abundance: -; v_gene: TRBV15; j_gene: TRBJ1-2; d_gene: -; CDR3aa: CATSPPGSYGYTF; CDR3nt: TGTGCCACCAGCCCCCCCGGGTCCTATGGCTACACCTTC
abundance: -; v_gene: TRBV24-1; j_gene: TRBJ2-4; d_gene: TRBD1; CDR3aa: CATRDRQYF; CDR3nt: TGTGCCACCCGGGACAGGCAGTACTTC
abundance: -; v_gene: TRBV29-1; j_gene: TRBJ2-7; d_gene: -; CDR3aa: CSAYTPGQRTYEQYF; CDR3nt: TGCAGCGCCTATACCCCCGGACAGCGAACGTACGAGCAGTACTTC
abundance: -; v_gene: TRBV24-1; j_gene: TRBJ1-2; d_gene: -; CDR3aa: CATSDSYGYTF; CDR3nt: TGTGCCACCAGTGATTCATATGGCTACACCTTC
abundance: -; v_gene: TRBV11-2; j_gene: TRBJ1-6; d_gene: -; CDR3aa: CASSLGAILSPLHF; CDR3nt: TGTGCCAGCAGCTTAGGGGCTATACTTTCACCCCTCCACTTT
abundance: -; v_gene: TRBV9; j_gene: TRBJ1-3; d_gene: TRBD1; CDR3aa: CASSDRDSNGNTIYF; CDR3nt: TGTGCCAGCAGCGACCGGGACAGCAACGGAAACACCATATATTTT
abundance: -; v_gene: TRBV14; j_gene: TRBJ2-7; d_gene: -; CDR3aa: CASSQEGRWEDCSYEQYF; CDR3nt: TGTGCCAGCAGCCAAGAAGGGAGGTGGGAAGACTGTTCCTACGAGCAGTACTTC
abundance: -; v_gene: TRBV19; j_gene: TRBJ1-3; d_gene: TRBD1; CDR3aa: CASARTGPTLSGNTIYF; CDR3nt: TGTGCCAGTGCGCGGACAGGCCCGACCCTCTCTGGAAACACCATATATTTT
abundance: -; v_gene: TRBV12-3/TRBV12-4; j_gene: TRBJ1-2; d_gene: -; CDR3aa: CATRQSSYYGYTF; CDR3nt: TGTGCCACCCGACAGTCCAGTTATTATGGCTACACCTTC
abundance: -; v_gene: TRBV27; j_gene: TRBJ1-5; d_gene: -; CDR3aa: CASSPDRIGNQPQHF; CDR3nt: TGTGCCAGCAGCCCAGACAGAATCGGCAATCAGCCCCAGCATTTT
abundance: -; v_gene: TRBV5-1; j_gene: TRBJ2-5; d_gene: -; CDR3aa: CASSLSFETQYF; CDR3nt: TGCGCCAGCAGCTTGTCCTTCGAGACCCAGTACTTC
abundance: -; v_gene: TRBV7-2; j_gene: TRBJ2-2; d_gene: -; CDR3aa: CASSQTRGTGELFF; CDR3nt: TGTGCCAGCAGCCAGACGCGAGGCACCGGGGAGCTGTTTTTT
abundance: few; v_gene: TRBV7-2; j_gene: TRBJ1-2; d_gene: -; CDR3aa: CASRRGGTDYGYTF; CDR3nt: TGTGCCAGCCGACGGGGGGGTACAGACTATGGCTACACCTTC
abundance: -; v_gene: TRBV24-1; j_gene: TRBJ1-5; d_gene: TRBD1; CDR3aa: CATSQGAGNQPQHF; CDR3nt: TGTGCCACCTCTCAGGGGGCAGGGAATCAGCCCCAGCATTTT